A selection of T cell receptor beta chains follows, all from one sample in a study of blood T cell repertoires in COVID-19. Repertoires were generated with immunoSEQ multiplex PCR, while TCRdb's copy carries only in-frame clones and drops some. The sample has approximately 220,000 clones; approximately 90% are singletons. Specimen: PBMCs or T cells enriched from blood (not recorded which). The receptors here all came from a woman aged 40 to 50 with acute COVID-19. Each CDR3 is given with its conserved first and last residue. The D gene is left open where the match is weak. Size tells how often a clone was seen (once, few, many) or the class of an expanded clone, and some rows leave it out.

clone_size: .
d_call: TRBD1
v_call: TRBV2
j_call: TRBJ1-4
cdr3_length: 16
cdr3_aa: CASSERVEGARKKLFF
cdr3_nt: TGTGCCAGCAGTGAAAGGGTCGAGGGGGCGAGGAAAAAACTGTTTTTT

clone_size: .
d_call: .
v_call: TRBV30
j_call: TRBJ1-3
cdr3_length: 17
cdr3_aa: CAWSVGTPTPSGNTIYF
cdr3_nt: TGTGCCTGGAGTGTAGGGACTCCCACTCCCTCTGGAAACACCATATATTTT

clone_size: .
d_call: TRBD2
v_call: TRBV10-3
j_call: TRBJ2-1
cdr3_length: 15
cdr3_aa: CAIRPLAGGNNEQFF
cdr3_nt: TGTGCCATCAGGCCTCTAGCGGGGGGAAACAATGAGCAGTTCTTC

clone_size: .
d_call: .
v_call: TRBV5-1
j_call: TRBJ1-1
cdr3_length: 15
cdr3_aa: CASSSTGLLNTEAFF
cdr3_nt: TGCGCCAGCAGCTCAACAGGCTTACTCAACACTGAAGCTTTCTTT

clone_size: .
d_call: .
v_call: TRBV7-9
j_call: TRBJ1-2
cdr3_length: 13
cdr3_aa: CASRLAGDDGYTF
cdr3_nt: TGTGCCAGCAGATTGGCAGGGGATGATGGCTACACCTTC

clone_size: .
d_call: TRBD2
v_call: TRBV7-3
j_call: TRBJ2-5
cdr3_length: 15
cdr3_aa: CASSPGGGRRETQYF
cdr3_nt: TGTGCCAGCAGCCCCGGGGGGGGACGTCGGGAGACCCAGTACTTC

clone_size: .
d_call: TRBD1
v_call: TRBV11-1
j_call: TRBJ1-1
cdr3_length: 16
cdr3_aa: CASSLARGTGGPGAFF
cdr3_nt: TGTGCCAGCAGCTTAGCGCGTGGGACAGGGGGCCCGGGCGCTTTCTTT

clone_size: .
d_call: TRBD1
v_call: TRBV5-1
j_call: TRBJ1-6
cdr3_length: 16
cdr3_aa: CASSLVQGAVNSPLHF
cdr3_nt: TGCGCCAGCAGCTTGGTTCAGGGGGCTGTGAATTCACCCCTCCACTTT

clone_size: .
d_call: TRBD1
v_call: TRBV6-2/TRBV6-3
j_call: TRBJ1-1
cdr3_length: 12
cdr3_aa: CASSYGTGEAFF
cdr3_nt: TGTGCCAGCAGTTACGGGACAGGGGAAGCTTTCTTT

clone_size: .
d_call: .
v_call: TRBV19
j_call: TRBJ2-3
cdr3_length: 13
cdr3_aa: CASSISGGGTQYF
cdr3_nt: TGTGCCAGTAGTATATCCGGGGGTGGGACGCAGTATTTT

clone_size: .
d_call: .
v_call: TRBV12-5
j_call: TRBJ1-1
cdr3_length: 13
cdr3_aa: CASGFQGITEAFF
cdr3_nt: TGTGCTAGTGGTTTCCAGGGGATCACTGAAGCTTTCTTT

clone_size: .
d_call: .
v_call: TRBV7-2
j_call: TRBJ1-4
cdr3_length: 14
cdr3_aa: CASSTLGGREKLFF
cdr3_nt: TGTGCCAGCAGCACCCTAGGGGGAAGAGAAAAACTGTTTTTT

clone_size: few
d_call: TRBD1
v_call: TRBV3-1/TRBV3-2
j_call: TRBJ1-1
cdr3_length: 15
cdr3_aa: CASSRNEGGAGKAFF
cdr3_nt: TGTGCCAGCAGCCGAAATGAAGGGGGCGCGGGGAAAGCTTTCTTT

clone_size: .
d_call: TRBD2
v_call: TRBV2
j_call: TRBJ2-3
cdr3_length: 14
cdr3_aa: CASSASGGLDTQYF
cdr3_nt: TGTGCCAGCAGTGCCAGCGGGGGCTTAGATACGCAGTATTTT

clone_size: .
d_call: .
v_call: TRBV4-1
j_call: TRBJ1-1
cdr3_length: 14
cdr3_aa: CASSQGGGNTEAFF
cdr3_nt: TGCGCCAGCAGCCAAGGGGGAGGGAACACTGAAGCTTTCTTT

clone_size: .
d_call: .
v_call: TRBV30
j_call: TRBJ1-4
cdr3_length: 13
cdr3_aa: CAWSAGLNEKLFF
cdr3_nt: TGTGCCTGGAGTGCAGGTTTGAATGAAAAACTGTTTTTT

clone_size: .
d_call: TRBD1
v_call: TRBV2
j_call: TRBJ1-1
cdr3_length: 15
cdr3_aa: CASRKGQGAGTEAFF
cdr3_nt: TGTGCCAGCAGGAAGGGACAGGGGGCTGGTACTGAAGCTTTCTTT

clone_size: .
d_call: .
v_call: TRBV3-1/TRBV3-2
j_call: TRBJ1-2
cdr3_length: 14
cdr3_aa: CASSHRTDTYGYTF
cdr3_nt: TGTGCCAGCAGCCATCGAACAGACACTTATGGCTACACCTTC

clone_size: .
d_call: TRBD1
v_call: TRBV3-1/TRBV3-2
j_call: TRBJ1-1
cdr3_length: 19
cdr3_aa: CASSQVYRRDRGRPKSAFF
cdr3_nt: TGTGCCAGCAGCCAAGTTTATCGTAGGGACAGGGGACGCCCGAAGTCGGCTTTCTTT

clone_size: .
d_call: TRBD1
v_call: TRBV5-1
j_call: TRBJ1-2
cdr3_length: 16
cdr3_aa: CASSLAVGGQARGYTF
cdr3_nt: TGCGCCAGCAGCTTGGCGGTGGGTGGACAGGCAAGGGGCTACACCTTC

clone_size: .
d_call: .
v_call: TRBV11-2
j_call: TRBJ1-4
cdr3_length: 12
cdr3_aa: CASSLDPVLLFF
cdr3_nt: TGTGCCAGCAGCTTAGATCCGGTCTTGTTGTTTTTT

clone_size: .
d_call: .
v_call: TRBV5-6
j_call: TRBJ1-1
cdr3_length: 14
cdr3_aa: CASSLVREDTEAFF
cdr3_nt: TGTGCCAGCAGCTTGGTTAGGGAGGACACTGAAGCTTTCTTT

clone_size: .
d_call: TRBD1
v_call: TRBV27
j_call: TRBJ1-1
cdr3_length: 15
cdr3_aa: CASSLIGTGNTEAFF
cdr3_nt: TGTGCCAGCAGCCTTATCGGGACAGGGAACACTGAAGCTTTCTTT

clone_size: .
d_call: .
v_call: TRBV4-1
j_call: TRBJ2-2
cdr3_length: 16
cdr3_aa: CASSQSGHINTGELFF
cdr3_nt: TGCGCCAGCAGCCAATCCGGACATATCAACACCGGGGAGCTGTTTTTT

clone_size: .
d_call: .
v_call: TRBV7-9
j_call: TRBJ1-1
cdr3_length: 14
cdr3_aa: CASSLGAGDTEAFF
cdr3_nt: TGTGCCAGCAGCTTGGGGGCGGGAGACACTGAAGCTTTCTTT

clone_size: .
d_call: TRBD1
v_call: TRBV5-6
j_call: TRBJ2-1
cdr3_length: 17
cdr3_aa: CASSSEWTGGSYNEQFF
cdr3_nt: TGTGCCAGCAGCTCTGAATGGACAGGGGGTAGCTACAATGAGCAGTTCTTC

clone_size: once
d_call: .
v_call: TRBV11-1
j_call: TRBJ1-5
cdr3_length: 13
cdr3_aa: CASSRGKGQPQHF
cdr3_nt: TGTGCCAGCAGCCGGGGAAAGGGACAGCCCCAGCATTTT

clone_size: .
d_call: .
v_call: TRBV30
j_call: TRBJ2-3
cdr3_length: 16
cdr3_aa: CAWSVGGPGFTDTQYF
cdr3_nt: TGTGCCTGGAGTGTGGGGGGGCCAGGGTTCACAGATACGCAGTATTTT

clone_size: .
d_call: .
v_call: TRBV19
j_call: TRBJ1-5
cdr3_length: 14
cdr3_aa: CASIRGGGGQPQHF
cdr3_nt: TGTGCCAGTATCCGTGGGGGGGGCGGGCAGCCCCAGCATTTT